The entry that follows covers one TCR beta chain sequence. The source of the sample is a study of naive and memory T cell subsets. An equimolar mix of two oligonucleotides served as the beta constant-region primer for TRBC1 and TRBC2. TCRdb independently ran MiXCR on the UMI-ligation and nested PCR reads; one entry per CDR3 protein. The profile shows 70,000 to 95,000 distinct CDR3 sequences, roughly 7% of them singletons. The CDR3 length is 12 residues. With 7 bases removed from V and 4 bases from J, the gap between germline ends came to 8 bases. Germline CDR1 and CDR2: MDHEN and SYDVKM. The chain uses TRBV28 and TRBJ1-5; no clear D gene. The clonotype originates from a human donor in good health. Sequenced input: central memory CD4+ T cells from blood. Here the CDR3 reads CASKRVNQPQHF. CDR3 bases: TGTGCCAGCAAACGGGTAAATCAGCCCCAGCATTTT.